This paragraph reports one T cell receptor (beta chain). The sample is drawn from a study of blood T cell repertoires in COVID-19. Study summary: Samples came from the United States, Italy and Spain, spanning acute and convalescent COVID-19.

Only in-frame clones appear in the TCRdb table, and some are missing; sequencing was by immunoSEQ multiplex PCR. The table includes around 300,000 clones, 75% to 90% detected once. CDR3 length: 18 amino acids. Germline V gene lookup returns CDR1 SGHTA and CDR2 FQGNSA. The ends were cut back, 3 bases at V and 1 base at J, with 16 bases in the middle. Sequenced: peripheral blood. J is TRBJ2-6 and V is TRBV7-2; maybe TRBD2 (5 bases). The receptor was isolated from a woman younger than 45 with active or convalescent COVID-19. Written as DNA, the CDR3 is TGTGCCAGCAGCTTCCGCGGGTACAAGGTGTCTGGGGCCAACGTCCTGACTTTC. As protein: CASSFRGYKVSGANVLTF.